A selection of T cell receptor beta chains follows, all from one sample in a study of identical twins. TCRdb re-called the 5' RACE reads with MiXCR, one entry per CDR3 protein. The sample includes some 1,600,000 distinct CDR3 sequences, roughly a third seen only once; the top ten take under 0.35%. The sequenced sample consisted of cord blood. The receptors were sampled from a newborn girl in good health. Each CDR3 is given with its conserved first and last residue. D genes are given only for firm matches. Size is stated for part of the rows, as once, few or many counts, or as a class when the clone is expanded.

TRBJ2-7 - few TRBV24-1 CATSAERGGEQYF TGTGCCACCAGTGCGGAAAGGGGGGGTGAGCAGTACTTC
TRBJ2-5 - few TRBV25-1 CASSEAGLETQYF TGTGCCAGCAGTGAGGCGGGGCTCGAGACCCAGTACTTC
TRBJ2-3 TRBD1 - TRBV7-2 CASSLQGAPGTDTQYF TGTGCCAGCAGCTTACAGGGGGCGCCCGGCACAGATACGCAGTATTTT
TRBJ2-1 TRBD2 - TRBV6-6 CASSYAGTIPFF TGTGCCAGCAGCTACGCCGGGACTATACCGTTCTTC
TRBJ2-2 - - TRBV12-3/TRBV12-4 CASSYGRFSHRNTGELFF TGTGCCAGCAGTTACGGACGATTCTCCCATCGAAACACCGGGGAGCTGTTTTTT
TRBJ2-6 TRBD1 - TRBV11-1 CASSLALGTGKTGANVLTF TGTGCCAGCAGCTTGGCCCTTGGGACAGGGAAAACTGGGGCCAACGTCCTGACTTTC
TRBJ2-7 - - TRBV27 CASSWADEQYF TGTGCCAGCAGTTGGGCGGATGAGCAGTACTTC
TRBJ2-7 - - TRBV21-1 CASSNVLLEGLSYNEQYF TGTGCTAGCAGCAACGTTCTTTTGGAGGGGCTCTCCTACAATGAGCAGTACTTC
TRBJ2-7 - - TRBV27 CASSTGYHEQYF TGTGCCAGCAGCACAGGGTATCACGAGCAGTACTTC
TRBJ2-3 - few TRBV27 CASSQLALSTDTQYF TGTGCCAGCAGCCAACTAGCCCTCAGCACAGATACGCAGTATTTT
TRBJ1-4 TRBD1 - TRBV7-2 CASRTGTGLVEKLFF TGTGCCAGCAGGACAGGGACAGGCTTAGTTGAAAAACTGTTTTTT
TRBJ2-5 TRBD1 - TRBV2 CASSTDREWDNEQYF TGTGCCAGCAGTACAGACAGGGAGTGGGACAATGAGCAGTACTTC
TRBJ2-4 TRBD2 many TRBV29-1 CSVALAGGKNIQYF TGCAGCGTTGCCCTAGCGGGGGGGAAAAACATTCAGTACTTC
TRBJ1-2 - few TRBV4-2 CASSQDRQGDGYTF TGTGCCAGCAGCCAAGATCGGCAGGGTGATGGCTACACCTTC
TRBJ2-3 - few TRBV12-3/TRBV12-4 CASSFYRGRTDTQYF TGTGCCAGCAGTTTTTACAGAGGACGGACAGATACGCAGTATTTT
TRBJ2-1 TRBD2 - TRBV7-2 CASSLRRELSEQFF TGTGCCAGCAGCTTAAGGCGGGAGTTGTCTGAGCAGTTCTTC
TRBJ2-7 TRBD2 - TRBV6-6 CASILAGGPGNEQYF TGTGCCAGCATCCTAGCGGGAGGGCCGGGCAATGAGCAGTACTTC
TRBJ1-2 TRBD1 - TRBV7-8 CASSSSPPQGPGYTF TGTGCCAGCAGCTCTTCCCCACCACAGGGGCCCGGCTACACCTTC
TRBJ1-6 - few TRBV20-1 CSAGRDYNSPLHF TGCAGTGCCGGGAGGGATTATAATTCACCCCTCCACTTT
TRBJ2-7 TRBD1 few TRBV4-2 CASSQGFRGLNEQYF TGTGCCAGCAGCCAAGGGTTCAGGGGGCTAAACGAGCAGTACTTC
TRBJ2-1 - - TRBV6-1 CASSEPGGEGNNEQFF TGTGCCAGCAGTGAGCCCGGGGGCGAAGGTAACAATGAGCAGTTCTTC
TRBJ2-1 - many TRBV9 CASSVGRGVYNEQFF TGTGCCAGCAGCGTAGGCCGGGGAGTCTACAATGAGCAGTTCTTC
TRBJ1-2 TRBD1 - TRBV20-1 CSAGTGGANYGYTF TGCAGTGCTGGGACAGGGGGGGCTAACTATGGCTACACCTTC
TRBJ1-2 - few TRBV11-2 CASSPVAGDGYTF TGTGCCAGCAGCCCGGTGGCAGGGGACGGCTACACCTTC
TRBJ2-3 TRBD2 few TRBV20-1 CSAFTSGVGTQYF TGCAGTGCTTTCACTAGCGGGGTTGGTACGCAGTATTTT
TRBJ2-3 TRBD2 - TRBV20-1 CSARTSGRGADTQYF TGCAGTGCTAGGACTAGCGGGAGGGGCGCAGATACGCAGTATTTT
TRBJ2-3 TRBD2 few TRBV27 CASSLAGVVYLTDTQYF TGTGCCAGCAGTTTAGCGGGAGTGGTGTATTTGACAGATACGCAGTATTTT
TRBJ2-7 TRBD1 few TRBV7-2 CASSLGAGQGADEQYF TGTGCCAGCAGCTTAGGTGCAGGACAGGGGGCGGACGAGCAGTACTTC
TRBJ1-4 - - TRBV4-2 CASNVGGRGDEKLFF TGTGCCAGCAACGTGGGCGGCAGGGGAGATGAAAAACTGTTTTTT
TRBJ2-1 TRBD2 - TRBV11-1 CASSFERGGIVRDEQFF TGTGCCAGCAGCTTTGAGCGGGGGGGCATCGTCAGAGATGAGCAGTTCTTC
TRBJ2-7 - - TRBV24-1 CATADRYYEQYF TGTGCCACCGCCGACAGGTACTACGAGCAGTACTTC
TRBJ2-7 - few TRBV21-1 CASTRDDPYEQYF TGTGCCAGCACCAGGGACGATCCCTACGAGCAGTACTTC
TRBJ2-5 TRBD2 few TRBV7-9 CASSPLAGDQETQYF TGTGCCAGCAGCCCCTTGGCGGGGGACCAAGAGACCCAGTACTTC
TRBJ2-5 - few TRBV7-2 CASSLVGTETSQETQYF TGTGCCAGCAGCTTAGTGGGGACGGAAACTAGCCAAGAGACCCAGTACTTC
TRBJ2-7 - - TRBV28 CASSLELRTRNPGEQYF TGTGCCAGCAGTTTGGAGCTCAGGACCCGTAATCCGGGCGAGCAGTACTTC
TRBJ2-3 TRBD2 few TRBV12-3/TRBV12-4 CASSLPLAGEGWSTDTQYF TGTGCCAGCAGTTTGCCACTAGCGGGAGAGGGGTGGAGCACAGATACGCAGTATTTT
TRBJ1-5 - - TRBV5-8 CASSLLGLNQPQHF TGTGCCAGCAGCCTGTTGGGTCTTAATCAGCCCCAGCATTTT
TRBJ2-5 TRBD1 few TRBV24-1 CATSDRTGGVETQYF TGTGCCACCAGTGATCGGACAGGGGGCGTGGAGACCCAGTACTTC
TRBJ1-2 TRBD1 - TRBV27 CASSLGQGDIDYGYTF TGTGCCAGCAGTTTAGGACAGGGGGATATAGACTATGGCTACACCTTC
TRBJ2-1 - few TRBV2 CASSEEEPGFF TGTGCCAGCAGTGAGGAGGAACCCGGGTTCTTC
TRBJ2-5 TRBD2 - TRBV27 CASSYRLAGAFPLQETQYF TGTGCCAGCAGTTACCGACTAGCGGGAGCCTTTCCCCTCCAAGAGACCCAGTACTTC
TRBJ1-2 - few TRBV25-1 CASMFANYGYTF TGTGCCAGCATGTTTGCTAACTATGGCTACACCTTC
TRBJ1-2 - - TRBV14 CASSQDVVFYGYTF TGTGCCAGCAGCCAAGACGTAGTCTTCTATGGCTACACCTTC
TRBJ2-5 TRBD2 few TRBV5-1 CASSPSGGTQETQYF TGCGCCAGCAGCCCTAGCGGGGGGACTCAAGAGACCCAGTACTTC
TRBJ2-1 TRBD2 few TRBV6-1 CASSRTSGRGSSYNEQFF TGTGCCAGCTCTAGGACTAGCGGGAGGGGGAGCTCCTACAATGAGCAGTTCTTC